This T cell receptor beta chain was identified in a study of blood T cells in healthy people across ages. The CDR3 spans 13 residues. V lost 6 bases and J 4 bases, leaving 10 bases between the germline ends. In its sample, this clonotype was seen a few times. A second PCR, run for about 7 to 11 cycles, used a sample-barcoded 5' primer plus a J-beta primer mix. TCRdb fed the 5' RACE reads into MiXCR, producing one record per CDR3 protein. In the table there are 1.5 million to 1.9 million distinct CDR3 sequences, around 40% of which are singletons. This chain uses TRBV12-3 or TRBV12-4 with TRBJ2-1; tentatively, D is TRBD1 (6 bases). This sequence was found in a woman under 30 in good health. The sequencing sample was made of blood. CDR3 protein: CASRGAEYNEQFF. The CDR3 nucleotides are TGTGCCAGCAGGGGGGCCGAATACAATGAGCAGTTCTTC.